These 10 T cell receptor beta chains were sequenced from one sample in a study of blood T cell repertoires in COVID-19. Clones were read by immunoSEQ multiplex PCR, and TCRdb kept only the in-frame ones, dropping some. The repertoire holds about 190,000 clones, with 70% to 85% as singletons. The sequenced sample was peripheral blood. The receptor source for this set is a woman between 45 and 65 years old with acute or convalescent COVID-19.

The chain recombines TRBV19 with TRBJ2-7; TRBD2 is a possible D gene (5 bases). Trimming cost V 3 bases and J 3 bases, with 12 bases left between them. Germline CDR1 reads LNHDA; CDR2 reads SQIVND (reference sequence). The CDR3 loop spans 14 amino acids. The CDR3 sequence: CASSISRVGYEQYF. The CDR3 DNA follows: TGTGCCAGTAGTATCTCGCGGGTCGGCTACGAGCAGTACTTC. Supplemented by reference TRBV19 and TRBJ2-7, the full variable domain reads DGGITQSPKYLFRKEGQNVTLSCEQNLNHDAMYWYRQDPGQGLRLIYYSQIVNDFQKGDIAEGYSVSREKKESFPLTVTSAQKNPTAFYLCASSISRVGYEQYFGPGTRLTVT.

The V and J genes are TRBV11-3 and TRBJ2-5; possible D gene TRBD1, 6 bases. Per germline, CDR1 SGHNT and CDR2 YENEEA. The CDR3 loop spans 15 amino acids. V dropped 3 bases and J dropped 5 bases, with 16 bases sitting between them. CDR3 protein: CASSLGVRGSETQYF. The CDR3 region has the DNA TGTGCCAGCAGCTTGGGAGTCAGGGGATCCGAGACCCAGTACTTC.

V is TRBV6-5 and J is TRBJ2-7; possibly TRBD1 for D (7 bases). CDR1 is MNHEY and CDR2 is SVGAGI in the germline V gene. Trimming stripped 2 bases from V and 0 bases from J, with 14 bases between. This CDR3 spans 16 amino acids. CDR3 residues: CASSYGGTVPSYEQYF. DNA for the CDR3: TGTGCCAGCAGTTACGGGGGGACAGTTCCCTCCTACGAGCAGTACTTC.

The CDR3 DNA is TGTGCCAGCAGTCCACTGAGGGGCAGGGGGACAGATACGCAGTATTTT. It specifies CASSPLRGRGTDTQYF. The chain carries TRBV27 and TRBJ2-3, with 7 bases lining up with TRBD1. Germline V CDR1 and CDR2: MNHEY, SMNVEV (reference sequence). V lost 5 bases and J lost 3; bases outside the gene matches: 11. This CDR3 spans 16 amino acids.

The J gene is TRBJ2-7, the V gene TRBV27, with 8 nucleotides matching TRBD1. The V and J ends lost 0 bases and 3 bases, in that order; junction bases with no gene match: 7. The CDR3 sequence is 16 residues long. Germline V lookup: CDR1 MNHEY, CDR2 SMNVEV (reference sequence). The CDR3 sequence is CASSLSPRTGYYEQYF. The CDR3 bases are TGTGCCAGCAGTTTATCACCCCGGACAGGGTACTACGAGCAGTACTTC.

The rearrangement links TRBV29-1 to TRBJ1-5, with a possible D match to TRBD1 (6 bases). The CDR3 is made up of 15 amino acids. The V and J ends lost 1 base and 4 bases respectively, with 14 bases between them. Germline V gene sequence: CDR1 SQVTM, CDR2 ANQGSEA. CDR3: CSVEVGGGVNQPQHF. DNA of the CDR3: TGCAGCGTTGAAGTAGGGGGTGGGGTTAATCAGCCCCAGCATTTT.

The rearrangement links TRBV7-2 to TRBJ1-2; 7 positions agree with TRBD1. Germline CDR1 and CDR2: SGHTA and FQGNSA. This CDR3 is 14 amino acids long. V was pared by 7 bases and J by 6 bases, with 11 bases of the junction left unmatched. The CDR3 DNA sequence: TGTGCCAGCACCTTCGACAGGGCTGGAGATGGCTACACCTTC. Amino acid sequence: CASTFDRAGDGYTF.

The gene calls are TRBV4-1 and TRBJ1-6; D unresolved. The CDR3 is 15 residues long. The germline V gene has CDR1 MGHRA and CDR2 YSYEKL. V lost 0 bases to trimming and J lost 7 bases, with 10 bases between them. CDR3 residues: CASSQDVGSNSPLHF. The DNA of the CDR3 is TGCGCCAGCAGCCAAGATGTCGGTTCAAATTCACCCCTCCACTTT.

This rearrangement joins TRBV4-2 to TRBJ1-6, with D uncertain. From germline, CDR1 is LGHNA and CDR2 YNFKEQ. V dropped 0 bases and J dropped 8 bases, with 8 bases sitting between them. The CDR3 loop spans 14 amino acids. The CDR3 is CASSQDPSYSPLHF. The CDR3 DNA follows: TGTGCCAGCAGCCAAGATCCGAGTTATTCACCCCTCCACTTT.

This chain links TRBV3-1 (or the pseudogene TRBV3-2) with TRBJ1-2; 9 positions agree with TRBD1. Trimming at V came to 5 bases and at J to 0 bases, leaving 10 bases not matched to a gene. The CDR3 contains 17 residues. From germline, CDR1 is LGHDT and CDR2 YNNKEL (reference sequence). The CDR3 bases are TGTGCCAGCAGCGCCCGACAGGGGGAAACCGCTAACTATGGCTACACCTTC. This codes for CASSARQGETANYGYTF.